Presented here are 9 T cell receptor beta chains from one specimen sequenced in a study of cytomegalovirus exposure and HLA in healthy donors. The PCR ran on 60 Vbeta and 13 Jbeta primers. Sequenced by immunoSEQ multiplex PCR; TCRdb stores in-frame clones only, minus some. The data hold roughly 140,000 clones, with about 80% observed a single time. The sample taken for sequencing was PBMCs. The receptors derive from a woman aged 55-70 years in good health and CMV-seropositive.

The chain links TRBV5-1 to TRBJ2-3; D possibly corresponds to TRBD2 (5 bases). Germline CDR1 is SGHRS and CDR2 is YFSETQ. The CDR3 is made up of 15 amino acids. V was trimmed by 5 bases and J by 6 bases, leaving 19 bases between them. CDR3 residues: CASSPFEASFDTQYF. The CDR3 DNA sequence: TGCGCCAGCAGTCCGTTCGAGGCTAGCTTCGATACGCAGTATTTT.

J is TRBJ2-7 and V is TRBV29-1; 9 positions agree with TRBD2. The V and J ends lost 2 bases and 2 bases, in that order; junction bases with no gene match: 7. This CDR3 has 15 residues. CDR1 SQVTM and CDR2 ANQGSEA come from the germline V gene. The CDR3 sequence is CSVERLAGLTYEQYF. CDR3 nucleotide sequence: TGCAGCGTTGAAAGGCTAGCGGGACTCACCTACGAGCAGTACTTC.

The CDR3 DNA sequence: TGTGCCAGCAGCTACGGGACAGGGATGGCAGATACGCAGTATTTT. Translating it yields CASSYGTGMADTQYF. The chain has TRBV7-8 and TRBJ2-3; TRBD1 agrees at 9 bases. CDR1 and CDR2 (germline): SGHVS, FQNEAQ. The CDR3 has 15 amino acids. V lost 4 bases to trimming and J lost 4 bases; unmatched junction nucleotides: 6. The full variable domain, rest sourced from reference TRBV7-8 and TRBJ2-3, is GAGVSQSPRYKVAKRGQDVALRCDPISGHVSLFWYQQALGQGPEFLTYFQNEAQLDKSGLPSDRFFAERPEGSVSTLKIQRTQQEDSAVYLCASSYGTGMADTQYFGPGTRLTVL.

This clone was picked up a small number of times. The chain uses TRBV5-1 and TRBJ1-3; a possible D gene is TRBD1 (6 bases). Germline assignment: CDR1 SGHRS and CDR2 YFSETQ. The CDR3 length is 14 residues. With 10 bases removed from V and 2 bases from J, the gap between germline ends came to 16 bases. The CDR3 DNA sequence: TGCGCCTCCGCCGGGGAGGGGGCTGGAAACACCATATATTTT. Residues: CASAGEGAGNTIYF.

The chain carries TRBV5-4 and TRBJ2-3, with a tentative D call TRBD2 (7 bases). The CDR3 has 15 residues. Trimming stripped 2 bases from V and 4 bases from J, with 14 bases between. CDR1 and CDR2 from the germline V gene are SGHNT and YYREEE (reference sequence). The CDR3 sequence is CASSFGGRDADTQYF. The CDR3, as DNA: TGTGCCAGCAGCTTCGGGGGGCGGGATGCAGATACGCAGTATTTT.

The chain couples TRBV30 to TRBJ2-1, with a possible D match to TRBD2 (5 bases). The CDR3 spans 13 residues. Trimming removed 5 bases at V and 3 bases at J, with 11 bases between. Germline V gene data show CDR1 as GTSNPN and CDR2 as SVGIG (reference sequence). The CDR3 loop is CAWAHEGYNEQFF. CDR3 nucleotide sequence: TGTGCCTGGGCGCATGAGGGCTACAATGAGCAGTTCTTC.

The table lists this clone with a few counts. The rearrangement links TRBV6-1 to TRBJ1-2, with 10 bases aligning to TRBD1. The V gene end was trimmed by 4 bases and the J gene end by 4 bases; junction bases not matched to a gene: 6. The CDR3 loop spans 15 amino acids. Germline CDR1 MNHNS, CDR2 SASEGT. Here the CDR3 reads CASSVGTGVGYGYTF. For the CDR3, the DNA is TGTGCCAGCAGTGTAGGGACAGGGGTAGGCTATGGCTACACCTTC.

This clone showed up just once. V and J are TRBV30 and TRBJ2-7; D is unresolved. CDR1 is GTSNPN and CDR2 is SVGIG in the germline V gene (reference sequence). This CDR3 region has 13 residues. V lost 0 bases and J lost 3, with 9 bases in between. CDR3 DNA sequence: TGTGCCTGGAGTGTCGAACAGAACTACGAGCAGTACTTC. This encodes CAWSVEQNYEQYF.

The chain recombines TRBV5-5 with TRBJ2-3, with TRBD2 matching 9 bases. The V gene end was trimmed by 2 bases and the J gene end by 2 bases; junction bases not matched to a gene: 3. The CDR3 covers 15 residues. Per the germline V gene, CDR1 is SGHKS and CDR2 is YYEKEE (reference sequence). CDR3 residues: CASSLPSGNTDTQYF. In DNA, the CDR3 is TGTGCCAGCAGCTTACCTAGCGGGAACACAGATACGCAGTATTTT.